This T cell receptor beta chain derives from a study of immune evolution from preneoplasia to lung adenocarcinoma. Libraries were prepared by immunoSEQ multiplex PCR; TCRdb keeps only in-frame clonotypes and omits some of them. The sample has around 41,000 clones, over 75% seen once; the top ten hold approximately 4.7%. Points on this clone: Its specificity is not known.

Patients had resection in Japan or China between about 2013 and 2017. Two lung cancer pathologists independently confirmed each histologic diagnosis. The V and J ends lost 2 bases and 4 bases respectively, with 14 bases between them. The length of the CDR3 is 15 residues. Germline V CDR1 and CDR2: MDHEN, SYDVKM. Study-wide results and caveats: Top clone frequencies peaked in normal lung, apparently declining through invasive adenocarcinoma. Clonality was highest in normal lung, lower in later-stage lesions apparently.

This sequence joins TRBV28 and TRBJ1-2, with D tentatively TRBD1 (5 bases). Sequenced sample: FFPE invasive lung adenocarcinoma tissue. This receptor was obtained from a person between 60 and 70 years old with lung adenocarcinoma. The CDR3 here is CASSLLPGTRYGYTF. CDR3 coding DNA: TGTGCCAGCAGTTTACTTCCAGGGACCCGCTATGGCTACACCTTC.